A selection of T cell receptor beta chains follows, all from one sample in a study of blood T cell repertoires in COVID-19. Repertoires were generated with immunoSEQ multiplex PCR, while TCRdb's copy carries only in-frame clones and drops some. The sample records 300,000 to 350,000 clones, around 90% being singletons. Specimen: peripheral blood. The receptors were sampled from a woman aged 30 to 39 with COVID-19, enrolled during active disease. Each CDR3 is given with its conserved first and last residue. The D gene is left open where the match is weak. Clone size is not always given. Where it is, it says once, few, many or a class for expanded clones.

V	D	size	J	CDR3	DNA
TRBV27	TRBD1	.	TRBJ1-2	CASSLAGTGSIGGYTF	TGTGCCAGCAGTTTAGCGGGGACAGGGAGCATCGGCGGCTACACCTTC
TRBV28	.	few	TRBJ1-6	CASSPVGIGSPLHF	TGTGCCAGCAGTCCCGTCGGGATTGGGTCACCCCTCCACTTT
TRBV9	.	.	TRBJ2-3	CASSGEQPTDTQYF	TGTGCCAGCAGCGGCGAGCAACCCACAGATACGCAGTATTTT
TRBV6-5	.	once	TRBJ1-6	CASSRTRQPRTLHF	TGTGCCAGCAGTCGTACCCGTCAGCCCAGGACCCTCCACTTT
TRBV27	TRBD2	.	TRBJ2-2	CASSFTLAGGHGELFF	TGTGCCAGCAGTTTTACGCTAGCGGGAGGCCACGGGGAGCTGTTTTTT
TRBV7-9	TRBD1	.	TRBJ2-2	CARDRGNTGELFF	TGTGCCAGGGACAGGGGGAACACCGGGGAGCTGTTTTTT
TRBV3-1/TRBV3-2	TRBD2	.	TRBJ2-1	CASSQLAAVRNEQFF	TGTGCCAGCAGCCAGCTAGCGGCAGTCAGGAATGAGCAGTTCTTC
TRBV5-1	TRBD1	.	TRBJ2-2	CASSLSRGQTGELFF	TGCGCCAGCAGCTTGTCCAGGGGGCAAACCGGGGAGCTGTTTTTT
TRBV28	.	.	TRBJ2-7	CASSLDLKQYF	TGTGCCAGCAGTTTGGACTTGAAGCAGTACTTC
TRBV19	.	few	TRBJ1-2	CASSEGLGGYTF	TGTGCCAGTAGTGAGGGCCTTGGTGGCTACACCTTC
TRBV5-6	.	.	TRBJ2-1	CASSLGSGTYYNEQFF	TGTGCCAGCAGCCTGGGGAGCGGGACATATTACAATGAGCAGTTCTTC
TRBV5-4	.	once	TRBJ2-3	CASSLRADTQYF	TGTGCCAGCAGCTTGAGAGCAGATACGCAGTATTTT
TRBV4-2	TRBD2	.	TRBJ2-1	CASSQGAGGRKEQFF	TGTGCCAGCAGCCAAGGGGCGGGAGGGCGCAAGGAGCAGTTCTTC
TRBV5-4	TRBD2	.	TRBJ2-2	CASSLGAGLAVTGELFF	TGTGCCAGCAGCTTGGGGGCGGGACTAGCGGTCACCGGGGAGCTGTTTTTT
TRBV7-2	TRBD1	.	TRBJ2-2	CASSLVTGSSGELFF	TGTGCCAGCAGCTTAGTGACAGGGAGTTCCGGGGAGCTGTTTTTT
TRBV11-2	TRBD1	.	TRBJ1-5	CASSSGTGENQPQHF	TGTGCCAGCAGCTCCGGGACAGGGGAGAATCAGCCCCAGCATTTT
TRBV28	.	.	TRBJ1-1	CASRYRVMNTEAFF	TGTGCCAGCAGATACAGGGTGATGAACACTGAAGCTTTCTTT
TRBV19	.	once	TRBJ1-1	CASSIRRDTEAFF	TGTGCCAGTAGTATCCGACGGGACACTGAAGCTTTCTTT
TRBV5-1	.	.	TRBJ1-1	CASSTPQNTEAFF	TGCGCCAGCAGCACACCGCAGAACACTGAAGCTTTCTTT
TRBV19	TRBD1	.	TRBJ1-1	CASMRQGNTEAFF	TGTGCCAGTATGAGACAGGGAAACACTGAAGCTTTCTTT
TRBV28	.	.	TRBJ1-5	CASSLFRGHQDQPQHF	TGTGCCAGCAGTCTATTCCGGGGACACCAAGATCAGCCCCAGCATTTT
TRBV2	TRBD1	.	TRBJ1-6	CASTPGQGTSPLHF	TGTGCCAGCACCCCGGGACAGGGGACCTCACCCCTCCACTTT
TRBV2	.	.	TRBJ2-7	CASRDDYYEQYF	TGTGCCAGCAGGGACGACTACTACGAGCAGTACTTC
TRBV6-6	.	.	TRBJ1-4	CASSPTTGWFNEKLFF	TGTGCCAGCAGCCCCACTACAGGGTGGTTTAATGAAAAACTGTTTTTT
TRBV2	.	few	TRBJ1-3	CASSVIDTIYF	TGTGCCAGCAGTGTAATAGACACCATATATTTT
TRBV18	TRBD1	.	TRBJ1-4	CASSPARGTANEKLFF	TGTGCCAGCTCACCAGCTCGCGGGACAGCAAATGAAAAACTGTTTTTT
TRBV30	TRBD1	.	TRBJ2-5	CAWNRGQETQYF	TGTGCCTGGAACAGGGGCCAAGAGACCCAGTACTTC
TRBV1	.	once	TRBJ2-1	CTSFSGSRNEQFF	TGCACCAGCTTTAGCGGGAGTCGTAATGAGCAGTTCTTC
TRBV7-9	.	.	TRBJ2-3	CASSPVSRDTDTQYF	TGTGCCAGCAGCCCGGTGTCGAGGGACACAGATACGCAGTATTTT
TRBV28	.	.	TRBJ1-2	CASSLVAHGYTF	TGTGCCAGCAGTTTAGTGGCTCATGGCTACACCTTC
TRBV2	TRBD2	.	TRBJ2-7	CASRGLAGVGEQYF	TGTGCCAGCAGGGGACTAGCGGGAGTGGGCGAGCAGTACTTC
TRBV3-1/TRBV3-2	.	.	TRBJ1-5	CASSQDSLSNQPQHF	TGTGCCAGCAGCCAAGACTCTCTTAGCAATCAGCCCCAGCATTTT
TRBV7-9	.	.	TRBJ1-1	CASSPKNTEAFF	TGTGCCAGCAGCCCAAAGAACACTGAAGCTTTCTTT
TRBV4-1	.	once	TRBJ1-5	CASSPFNSNQPQHF	TGCGCCAGCAGCCCCTTTAATAGCAATCAGCCCCAGCATTTT
TRBV5-1	.	.	TRBJ2-7	CASSLPLTGAYEQYF	TGCGCCAGCAGCTTGCCACTGACGGGAGCCTACGAGCAGTACTTC
TRBV5-1	TRBD1	.	TRBJ1-1	CASSLPGGNTEAFF	TGCGCCAGCAGCTTACCAGGGGGTAACACTGAAGCTTTCTTT
TRBV6-4	.	.	TRBJ1-1	CASSEQAGGTEAFF	TGTGCCAGCAGTGAACAGGCTGGGGGGACTGAAGCTTTCTTT
TRBV11-2	.	.	TRBJ1-6	CASRPTDPYNSPLHF	TGTGCCAGCAGACCGACAGACCCGTATAATTCACCCCTCCACTTT
TRBV28	TRBD2	.	TRBJ2-7	CASSLGGTGGSLYEQYF	TGTGCCAGCAGTTTAGGGGGTACGGGGGGAAGTTTGTACGAGCAGTACTTC
TRBV4-3	TRBD2	.	TRBJ2-7	CASSQDGPGGPYEQYF	TGCGCCAGCAGCCAAGACGGTCCGGGAGGCCCCTACGAGCAGTACTTC